This T cell receptor beta chain comes out of a study of CD4 T cells in relation to SARS-CoV-2 and coronaviruses. Libraries were prepared by immunoSEQ multiplex PCR; TCRdb keeps only in-frame clonotypes and omits some of them. The data contain 9,000 to 13,000 clones, 80% to 90% of them singletons. The unexposed donors gave CD4+ T cells in about 2011-2018, prior to COVID-19. After about 10 days of culture, CD4+ T cells were isolated. Turning to this clone: As yet, its antigen is unknown.

With 4 bases clipped from V and 1 base from J, the junction kept 2 bases outside the gene matches. Per the germline V gene, CDR1 is SGHRS and CDR2 is YFSETQ. The CDR3 runs 15 residues. This TCR was sampled from a human donor in good health. This rearrangement joins TRBV5-1 to TRBJ2-1, with 10 bases lining up with TRBD1. Material: CD4+ T cells from PBMCs, cultured in vitro. This chain's CDR3 is CASSLGQGSYNEQFF. Written as DNA, the CDR3 is TGCGCCAGCAGCCTGGGACAGGGGTCCTACAATGAGCAGTTCTTC. Using reference TRBV5-1 and TRBJ2-1 for the parts outside the CDR3, the full variable domain is KAGVTQTPRYLIKTRGQQVTLSCSPISGHRSVSWYQQTPGQGLQFLFEYFSETQRNKGNFPGRFSGRQFSNSRSEMNVSTLELGDSALYLCASSLGQGSYNEQFFGPGTRLTVL.